This TCR beta chain was recovered during a study of blood T cell repertoires in COVID-19. Measured with immunoSEQ multiplex PCR; TCRdb has only the in-frame clones, and not every one. The sample comprises about 370,000 clones, around nine tenths of which are singletons, and 1.5% to 2% rests with the top ten. Study members were between roughly 18 and 100 years old and lived in 20 to 25 US regions. The sequencing sample was made of PBMCs or T cells enriched from blood (not recorded which). The receptor comes from a woman aged 25-40 years who had recovered from COVID-19.

The CDR3 bases are TGTGCCAGCAGCTACGGGACAAACTATGGCTACACCTTC. Its translation: CASSYGTNYGYTF. The V call is TRBV7-8, the J call TRBJ1-2, with D tentatively TRBD1 (6 bases). This CDR3 spans 13 amino acids. Germline V gene sequence: CDR1 SGHVS, CDR2 FQNEAQ. Deletions cut 4 bases from V and 2 bases from J, with 8 bases between.